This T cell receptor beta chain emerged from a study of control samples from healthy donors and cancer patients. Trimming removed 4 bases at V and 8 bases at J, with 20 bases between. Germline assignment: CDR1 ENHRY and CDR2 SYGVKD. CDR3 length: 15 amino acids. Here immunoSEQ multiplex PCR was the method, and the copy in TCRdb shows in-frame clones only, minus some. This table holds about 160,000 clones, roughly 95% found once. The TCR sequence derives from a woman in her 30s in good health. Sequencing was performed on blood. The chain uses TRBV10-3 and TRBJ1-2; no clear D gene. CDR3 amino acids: CAISARPGLSGGYTF. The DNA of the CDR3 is TGTGCCATCAGTGCACGACCCGGGTTGTCCGGGGGCTACACCTTC.